These T cell receptor beta chains were read from a single sample in a study of T cells in Graves' hyperthyroidism and ophthalmopathy. TCRdb used MiXCR to reprocess the multiplex PCR reads, holding one entry per CDR3 protein. The table has 490,000 or so distinct CDR3 sequences, roughly 22% seen once. The sample taken for sequencing was blood. Receptor source: a woman between 65 and 79 years old with Graves' ophthalmopathy. Both conserved end residues are part of each CDR3. D genes are given only for firm matches. Size is stated for part of the rows, as once, few or many counts, or as a class when the clone is expanded.

CASSNRDSPIYGYTF TGTGCCAGCAGTAACCGGGACAGCCCTATCTATGGCTACACCTTC many TRBV28 TRBD1 TRBJ1-2
CASSLVITVSGANVLTF TGTGCCAGCAGCTTAGTGATCACAGTCTCTGGGGCCAACGTCCTGACTTTC few TRBV7-8 NA TRBJ2-6
CASGWNTGSGGTEAFF TGTGCTAGTGGTTGGAATACAGGGTCGGGGGGCACTGAAGCTTTCTTT NA TRBV12-5 NA TRBJ1-1
CASKGSGLNTGELFF TGTGCCAGCAAAGGGTCAGGCCTAAACACCGGGGAGCTGTTTTTT NA TRBV6-2/TRBV6-3 NA TRBJ2-2
CASSHGTARQAFF TGTGCCAGCAGCCACGGGACCGCCCGGCAAGCTTTCTTT many TRBV3-1 NA TRBJ1-1
CAWNRQGAKNIQYF TGTGCCTGGAACCGACAGGGGGCCAAAAACATTCAGTACTTC NA TRBV30 TRBD1 TRBJ2-4
CASSFRQHNQPQHF TGTGCCAGCAGCTTTAGACAGCACAATCAGCCCCAGCATTTT NA TRBV7-6 NA TRBJ1-5
CASRDRVQFSNQPQHF TGTGCCAGCAGAGACAGGGTCCAGTTTAGCAATCAGCCCCAGCATTTT many TRBV28 TRBD1 TRBJ1-5
CASSVEGGLQETQYF TGTGCCAGCAGCGTAGAGGGGGGGCTTCAAGAGACCCAGTACTTC NA TRBV9 NA TRBJ2-5
CASSRTGASQPQHF TGTGCCAGCAGTCGAACAGGGGCCAGTCAGCCCCAGCATTTT many TRBV28 TRBD1 TRBJ1-5
CASSVGSGTEAFF TGTGCCAGCAGCGTAGGGTCGGGGACTGAAGCTTTCTTT many TRBV9 NA TRBJ1-1
CSASHPGGPTGELFF TGCAGTGCTAGCCACCCTGGGGGGCCCACCGGGGAGCTGTTTTTT NA TRBV20-1 NA TRBJ2-2
CASTERPEAFF TGTGCCAGCACGGAAAGGCCTGAAGCTTTCTTT few TRBV7-9 NA TRBJ1-1
CASSLEASSSYNEQFF TGTGCCAGCAGCTTAGAAGCGAGTTCCTCCTACAATGAGCAGTTCTTC NA TRBV7-2 NA TRBJ2-1
CASSQGLTYEQYF TGTGCCAGCAGTCAGGGGTTGACCTACGAGCAGTACTTC few TRBV6-1 NA TRBJ2-7
CALYREDYGYTF TGTGCCCTATACAGGGAAGACTATGGCTACACCTTC NA TRBV30 NA TRBJ1-2
CASSPREGTDTQYF TGTGCCAGCAGCCCACGGGAGGGCACAGATACGCAGTATTTT NA TRBV7-8 TRBD2 TRBJ2-3
CASLRGTKETQYF TGTGCTAGTCTGAGGGGGACCAAAGAGACCCAGTACTTC few TRBV12-5 NA TRBJ2-5
CASSLGAGLGTEAFF TGTGCCAGCAGCTTAGGGGCAGGGTTAGGCACTGAAGCTTTCTTT many TRBV7-3 NA TRBJ1-1
CATSRGDRGLGIQYF TGTGCCACCAGCAGGGGGGACAGGGGATTGGGCATTCAGTACTTC NA TRBV15 TRBD1 TRBJ2-4
CASSLRGVNTDTQYF TGTGCCAGCAGCTTAAGGGGGGTCAACACAGATACGCAGTATTTT few TRBV7-3 NA TRBJ2-3
CASSLALGVRTGPSFNEQFF TGTGCCAGCAGCTTAGCGCTAGGGGTGAGGACAGGGCCCTCCTTCAATGAGCAGTTCTTC few TRBV7-2 TRBD1 TRBJ2-1
CASSFVTSTDTQYF TGTGCCAGCAGCTTCGTGACTAGCACAGATACGCAGTATTTT many TRBV5-6 NA TRBJ2-3
CASSPGTGAWERSNSPLHF TGTGCCAGCAGTCCCGGGACAGGGGCGTGGGAGAGGAGTAATTCACCCCTCCACTTT NA TRBV28 TRBD1 TRBJ1-6
CASSQVMAIRGNEQFF TGTGCCAGCAGCCAAGTGATGGCGATCAGAGGAAATGAGCAGTTCTTC few TRBV4-2 NA TRBJ2-1
CASSTWTGEFNEQFF TGTGCCAGTAGTACCTGGACAGGGGAATTCAATGAGCAGTTCTTC few TRBV19 TRBD1 TRBJ2-1
CATPSSPSSYEQYF TGTGCCACCCCTTCGTCCCCCAGCTCCTACGAGCAGTACTTC few TRBV27 NA TRBJ2-7
CASRLAPYSNQPQHF TGTGCCAGCAGGCTGGCACCGTATAGCAATCAGCCCCAGCATTTT NA TRBV6-1 NA TRBJ1-5
CASSLGLAASSSYNEQFF TGTGCCAGCAGCCTTGGACTAGCGGCCTCGAGCTCCTACAATGAGCAGTTCTTC NA TRBV9 TRBD2 TRBJ2-1
CASSATGVGNTEAFF TGTGCCAGCAGTGCCACAGGGGTGGGGAACACTGAAGCTTTCTTT few TRBV6-4 TRBD1 TRBJ1-1
CSARGIRTPQGGEQFF TGCAGTGCTAGGGGTATACGGACACCCCAGGGCGGGGAGCAGTTCTTC few TRBV20-1 NA TRBJ2-1
CASTGTSSGDEQFF TGCGCCAGCACCGGGACAAGCTCTGGTGATGAGCAGTTCTTC NA TRBV5-1 NA TRBJ2-1
CASRGYSQPQHF TGTGCCAGCAGAGGATATAGTCAGCCCCAGCATTTT many TRBV6-1 NA TRBJ1-5
CASSLSREHTEAFF TGTGCCAGCAGCTTAAGCCGGGAGCACACTGAAGCTTTCTTT NA TRBV7-3 NA TRBJ1-1
CPRPGGPNTEAFF TGTCCAAGGCCGGGGGGGCCGAACACTGAAGCTTTCTTT many TRBV10-3 NA TRBJ1-1
CASRGSRGAYGYTF TGTGCCAGCAGAGGTAGTAGGGGGGCCTATGGCTACACCTTC many TRBV6-1 NA TRBJ1-2
CASSLPGGGGAEAFF TGTGCCAGCAGCCTCCCAGGGGGCGGGGGTGCTGAAGCTTTCTTT many TRBV28 TRBD1 TRBJ1-1
CASTLWDRGLKGEAFF TGTGCCAGCACTCTATGGGACAGGGGTTTGAAAGGCGAAGCTTTCTTT NA TRBV12-3/TRBV12-4 TRBD1 TRBJ1-1
CASSPSPDANEQFF TGTGCCAGCAGCCCCTCCCCGGACGCAAATGAGCAGTTCTTC NA TRBV11-2 NA TRBJ2-1
CSVGWGGSDTQYF TGCAGCGTTGGGTGGGGGGGCTCAGATACGCAGTATTTT few TRBV29-1 NA TRBJ2-3
CASSLGRFPGANVLTF TGTGCCAGCAGTTTAGGCCGATTCCCTGGGGCCAACGTCCTGACTTTC NA TRBV27 NA TRBJ2-6
CASSWELAGYNSPLHF TGCGCCAGCAGCTGGGAATTGGCAGGCTATAATTCACCCCTCCACTTT NA TRBV5-1 NA TRBJ1-6
CASTDLRGTETQYF TGCGCCAGCACAGACTTGAGGGGAACCGAGACCCAGTACTTC NA TRBV5-1 NA TRBJ2-5
CASSLGGQGADTQYF TGTGCCAGCAGTTTAGGAGGACAGGGAGCAGATACGCAGTATTTT many TRBV28 TRBD1 TRBJ2-3
CASRSPNSGNTIYF TGTGCCAGCAGATCACCTAACTCTGGAAACACCATATATTTT few TRBV6-2/TRBV6-3 NA TRBJ1-3
CASRLYYEQYF TGTGCCAGCAGATTGTACTACGAGCAGTACTTC many TRBV28 NA TRBJ2-7
CASSPLLAGVLPSYEQYF TGTGCCAGCAGTCCTCTACTAGCGGGAGTACTTCCCTCCTACGAGCAGTACTTC NA TRBV6-1 TRBD2 TRBJ2-7
CASSAQGSYNEQFF TGTGCCAGCAGCGCACAGGGTTCCTACAATGAGCAGTTCTTC many TRBV12-3/TRBV12-4 NA TRBJ2-1
CASSDPSGSRETQYF TGTGCCAGCAGTGACCCCAGCGGGAGCAGAGAGACCCAGTACTTC many TRBV2 TRBD2 TRBJ2-5
CASSPGTESIYGYTF TGTGCCAGTAGTCCTGGGACAGAAAGCATCTATGGCTACACCTTC few TRBV19 TRBD1 TRBJ1-2
CSASRDTYGYTF TGCAGTGCTAGCCGGGACACCTATGGCTACACCTTC few TRBV20-1 NA TRBJ1-2
CSANSRVWVHQPQHF TGCAGTGCTAATAGCAGGGTCTGGGTCCATCAGCCCCAGCATTTT NA TRBV20-1 NA TRBJ1-5
CASSVSGAVTYEQYF TGTGCCAGCAGCGTCTCGGGTGCTGTAACCTACGAGCAGTACTTC few TRBV9 NA TRBJ2-7
CATRDGRSTDTQYF TGTGCCACCAGGGATGGACGCAGCACAGATACGCAGTATTTT NA TRBV24-1 NA TRBJ2-3
CASSSGKGGVTQYF TGTGCCAGTAGTAGCGGGAAGGGAGGAGTGACCCAGTACTTC few TRBV19 NA TRBJ2-5
CASSPNRGAIYEQYF TGTGCCAGCAGCCCTAACAGGGGCGCGATCTACGAGCAGTACTTC many TRBV7-2 TRBD1 TRBJ2-7
CASSLNRGPGLEAFF TGTGCCAGCAGCCTTAACCGGGGCCCCGGGCTTGAAGCTTTCTTT few TRBV3-1 NA TRBJ1-1
CASSEGRRGNQPQHF TGTGCCAGCAGCGAGGGACGGAGGGGAAATCAGCCCCAGCATTTT NA TRBV5-6 NA TRBJ1-5
CASSFPRLKSYEQYF TGTGCCAGCAGCTTCCCTAGGTTGAAATCCTACGAGCAGTACTTC NA TRBV7-3 NA TRBJ2-7
CAISKQDNSPLHF TGTGCCATCAGTAAACAGGATAATTCACCCCTCCACTTT NA TRBV10-3 NA TRBJ1-6